This T cell receptor (beta chain) was recovered during a study of blood T cells in healthy people across ages. Study observations and caveats: It was held that the diversity estimates obtained from one million T cells were underestimates. PBMCs that were unsorted prevented a conclusive naive versus antigen-experienced comparison.

This clonotype showed up just a few times. The antigen remains undetermined. The CDR3 extends over 17 amino acids. Germline-derived CDR1 and CDR2 are SGHTA and FQGNSA. Trimming stripped 1 base from V and 2 bases from J, with 15 bases between. Per-sample yields of isolated PBMCs were at least 6.5 million. The use of a sample-barcoded 5' primer and a J-beta primer mix characterized a second PCR of roughly 7 to 12 cycles. Via MiXCR, TCRdb re-called the 5' RACE reads, giving one row per CDR3 protein. The sample lists 600,000 or so distinct CDR3 sequences; 25% to 35% were seen once. The TCR originated in a woman of 80 years or more in good health. The V call is TRBV7-2, the J call TRBJ1-3; TRBD1 might be the D (5 bases). Sequenced: blood. CDR3 in amino acids: CASSLGGQGRAGNTIYF. CDR3 DNA: TGTGCCAGCAGCTTAGGTGGGCAGGGCCGAGCTGGAAACACCATATATTTT.